This TCR beta chain was sequenced for a study of OX40 agonist ivuxolimab in advanced cancers. About the research overall: Among those enrolled, mean age was roughly 62 years (range about 23 to 90) and approximately 80% were male. Partial response was recorded in three patients: one hepatocellular carcinoma and two cutaneous melanoma cases.

The repertoire was sequenced with immunoSEQ multiplex PCR; TCRdb's copy has only in-frame clones and lacks some. The profile shows about 71,000 clones, roughly 77% of them singletons. V was pared by 3 bases and J by 4 bases, with 24 bases between. Per germline, CDR1 LGHNA and CDR2 YNFKEQ. The CDR3 extends over 18 amino acids. This chain links TRBV4-2 with TRBJ1-1; D not certain. The source material was CD4+ or CD8+ T cells sorted from blood, sampled in a trial of the OX40 agonist ivuxolimab. This clonotype was obtained from an adult with an advanced solid tumor such as melanoma, head and neck, liver or kidney cancer. The CDR3, as DNA: TGTGCCAGCAGCCATGGTCTTTGGACGGAGGAATTAAGCACTGAAGCTTTCTTT. The encoded protein is CASSHGLWTEELSTEAFF.